This TCR beta chain was retrieved from a study of cytomegalovirus exposure and HLA in healthy donors. Study-wide points: Most of the TCR beta V segments (in an earlier analysis) were productive either about 87% or about 30% of the time.

PCR involved 60 Vbeta and 13 Jbeta primers. Profiling relied on immunoSEQ multiplex PCR, and the TCRdb table lists in-frame clones only, not all of them. The profile shows 130,000 or so clones, approximately 80% of them singletons. Healthy donors of bone marrow made up the group. Germline CDR1 reads MDHEN; CDR2 reads SYDVKM. V lost 6 bases to trimming and J lost 0 bases; unmatched junction nucleotides: 11. This CDR3 has 16 amino acids. A remark on this clone: Its antigen is not known.

The chain combines TRBV28 with TRBJ2-7; TRBD1 aligns across 7 bases. Sequencing was carried out using PBMCs. This TCR was sampled from a woman aged 18-29 years in good health and CMV-seronegative. For the CDR3, the DNA is TGTGCCAGCAGGCCGGACCTGCGACAGGGCTCCTACGAGCAGTACTTC. This codes for CASRPDLRQGSYEQYF.